These 29 T cell receptor beta chains were sequenced from one sample in a study of OX40 agonist ivuxolimab in advanced cancers. The library was generated by the immunoSEQ multiplex PCR assay. TCRdb retrieved this table from immuneACCESS and kept in-frame rearrangements only. Not all clones are present; in checked studies, unresolved V genes account for under half, and no reason is known for the remainder. Within this sample are 80,000 or so clones, with roughly 91% of them counted one time only. The ten largest make up approximately 0.3% of the sample. Sequencing used CD4+ or CD8+ T cells sorted from blood, obtained in a trial of the OX40 agonist ivuxolimab. These receptors came from an adult with an advanced solid tumor such as melanoma, head and neck, liver or kidney cancer.

The CDR3 coding sequence is TGTGCCAGCAGTGAGACGGGGACAGGGGTTTATGGAGAAAAACTGTTTTTT. It is translated as CASSETGTGVYGEKLFF. The chain is built from TRBV2 and TRBJ1-4; 10 bases map to TRBD1. V lost 3 bases, J lost 8 bases, and 12 bases stayed unmatched. CDR3 length: 17 residues. CDR1 and CDR2 (germline): SNHLY, FYNNEI.

This clone was seen only once. The chain links TRBV10-3 to TRBJ1-1, with 7 bases lining up with TRBD1. The germline V gene encodes CDR1 ENHRY and CDR2 SYGVKD. The CDR3 contains 12 residues. With V trimmed by 5 bases and J by 6 bases, 3 bases remained unmatched. CDR3: CAISTQGAEAFF. CDR3 nucleotides: TGTGCCATCAGTACTCAGGGGGCTGAAGCTTTCTTT.

This chain uses TRBV5-8 with TRBJ1-6; TRBD1 aligns across 11 bases. V dropped 5 bases and J dropped 7; count of bases not matched to a gene: 5. CDR3 length: 15 amino acids. Germline V CDR1 and CDR2: SGHTS, YDEGEE. CDR3 in DNA: TGTGCCAGCAGGGGACAGGGGGAGCAAAATTCACCCCTCCACTTT. Its protein is CASRGQGEQNSPLHF.

J is TRBJ2-5 and V is TRBV5-1; possible D gene TRBD1, 5 bases. V was clipped by 2 bases and J by 3 bases, with 11 bases between them. The CDR3 is 14 amino acids. Germline-derived CDR1 and CDR2 are SGHRS and YFSETQ. The CDR3 spells CASSFLAGKETQYF. CDR3 sequence (DNA): TGCGCCAGCAGCTTCCTGGCAGGGAAAGAGACCCAGTACTTC.

In the case of this clone: This may stem from a read error, because a much larger clone lies one nucleotide away. The chain carries TRBV7-2 and TRBJ1-2; the match to TRBD1 covers 7 bases. The CDR3 has 13 amino acids. V lost 5 bases to trimming and J lost 2 bases; unmatched junction nucleotides: 2. Germline V gene lookup returns CDR1 SGHTA and CDR2 FQGNSA. The chain's CDR3 is CASSPGQNYGYTF. For the CDR3, the DNA is TGTGCCAGCAGCCCGGGACAGAACTATGGCTACACCTTC.

The sample holds one count of this clone. This rearrangement joins TRBV11-2 to TRBJ1-1; no firm D call. The CDR3 runs 13 residues. V was cut by 6 bases and J by 0 bases, with 8 bases left in between. In germline, CDR1 is SGHAT, CDR2 FQNNGV. The CDR3 DNA sequence: TGTGCCAGCAGAACCGACCTGAACACTGAAGCTTTCTTT. It specifies CASRTDLNTEAFF.

This chain uses TRBV6-6 with TRBJ2-7, with D maybe TRBD1 (7 bases). CDR3 length equals 15 residues. The V and J ends lost 4 bases and 1 base respectively, with 14 bases between them. Germline V gene sequence: CDR1 MNHNY, CDR2 SVGAGI (reference sequence). The CDR3 region is CASSSRQGLSYEQYF. The CDR3 nucleotides read TGTGCCAGCAGTTCCCGACAGGGACTTTCCTACGAGCAGTACTTC.

The V gene is TRBV10-1, the J gene TRBJ2-7, with 10 bases lining up with TRBD1. The germline V gene has CDR1 WNHNN and CDR2 SYGVQD (reference sequence). The CDR3 runs 14 residues. The J segment lost 6 bases and the V segment lost 6 bases, leaving 8 bases of the junction unmatched. In nucleotides, the CDR3 is TGCGCCAGCAGCTACGGACAGGGGGATCGCGAGCAGTACTTC. It translates to CASSYGQGDREQYF.

The CDR3 nucleotides read TGCGCCAGCAGCCCTAGCGGACAGGGGACCTACGAGCAGTACTTC. This translates into CASSPSGQGTYEQYF. This chain uses TRBV4-1 with TRBJ2-7; TRBD1 matches at 9 bases. The CDR3 has 15 amino acids. Looked up from germline, CDR1 is MGHRA and CDR2 is YSYEKL. J was trimmed by 2 bases and V by 4 bases; bases with no gene match: 6.

V and J are TRBV7-9 and TRBJ2-3; 11 bases line up with TRBD2. Germline assignment: CDR1 SEHNR and CDR2 FQNEAQ (reference sequence). Trimming cost V 6 bases and J 4 bases; bases outside gene matches: 6. The CDR3 loop spans 15 amino acids. In DNA, the CDR3 is TGTGCCAGCAGGTCCGGGACTAGCGGTTCAGATACGCAGTATTTT. This translates into CASRSGTSGSDTQYF.

The chain joins TRBV19 to TRBJ2-1; 8 nucleotides match TRBD2. This CDR3 comprises 14 residues. Germline V gene data show CDR1 as LNHDA and CDR2 as SQIVND (reference sequence). The V gene end was trimmed by 9 bases and the J gene end by 9 bases; junction bases not matched to a gene: 13. The CDR3 DNA reads TGTGCCAGCACGCCGGGACTAGAGGATAGTGAGCAGTTCTTC. It yields the protein CASTPGLEDSEQFF.

The chain has TRBV2 and TRBJ2-3; 9 bases map to TRBD2. Germline CDR1 and CDR2: SNHLY and FYNNEI. The CDR3 runs 15 residues. V lost 3 bases, J lost 2 bases, and 3 bases stayed unmatched. The CDR3 nucleotides read TGTGCCAGCAGTGACGCGGGAGGGAACACAGATACGCAGTATTTT. Protein product: CASSDAGGNTDTQYF.

This chain uses TRBV19 with TRBJ1-2; D possibly corresponds to TRBD1 (6 bases). Trimming shortened V by 6 bases and J by 8 bases, and 28 bases separated the two germline ends. This CDR3 has 17 residues. The germline V gene encodes CDR1 LNHDA and CDR2 SQIVND (reference sequence). CDR3: CASSPTWASGGLEGYTF. DNA for the CDR3: TGTGCCAGTAGCCCTACCTGGGCGAGTGGGGGGCTGGAGGGCTACACCTTC.

The chain joins TRBV6-5 to TRBJ1-5; 7 bases map to TRBD1. The V gene's germline CDR1 is MNHEY and CDR2 SVGAGI. Losses at the gene ends were 8 bases for V and 6 bases for J; bases not matched to a gene: 10. This CDR3 has 14 residues. The CDR3 reads CASSGGTALQPQHF. CDR3 bases: TGTGCCAGCTCTGGGGGGACAGCTCTTCAGCCCCAGCATTTT.

This chain joins TRBV2 and TRBJ2-3, with D unclear. Trimming removed 5 bases at V and 1 base at J, with 13 bases between. Germline values: CDR1 SNHLY, CDR2 FYNNEI. There are 15 residues in the CDR3. The CDR3 DNA follows: TGTGCCAGCAGTCCGACACCGGCGGGCACAGATACGCAGTATTTT. It encodes CASSPTPAGTDTQYF. Using reference TRBV2 and TRBJ2-3 for the parts outside the CDR3, the full variable domain is EPEVTQTPSHQVTQMGQEVILRCVPISNHLYFYWYRQILGQKVEFLVSFYNNEISEKSEIFDDQFSVERPDGSNFTLKIRSTKLEDSAMYFCASSPTPAGTDTQYFGPGTRLTVL.

The chain combines TRBV30 with TRBJ1-2, with D unresolved. There are 12 residues in the CDR3. V was clipped by 5 bases and J by 5 bases, with 12 bases between them. The germline gives CDR1 GTSNPN, CDR2 SVGIG (reference sequence). Written as DNA, the CDR3 is TGTGCCTGGGTCGGAGGAGTTTATGGCTACACCTTC. This codes for CAWVGGVYGYTF.

The chain joins TRBV7-2 to TRBJ1-5; a weak D match, TRBD1 (5 bases). The V gene's germline CDR1 is SGHTA and CDR2 FQGNSA. The V end lost 2 bases, the J end lost 3 bases, and 14 bases lay between the germline ends. The CDR3 spans 16 residues. CDR3 in DNA: TGTGCCAGCAGCTTATCTGTGGGGGGAACCAATCAGCCCCAGCATTTT. Residues: CASSLSVGGTNQPQHF.

The genes are TRBV20-1 and TRBJ2-7, with a tentative D call TRBD2 (6 bases). Germline V gene data show CDR1 as DFQATT and CDR2 as SNEGSKA (reference sequence). V lost 6 bases, J lost 4 bases, and 10 bases lay in between. The CDR3 is 11 amino acids. The CDR3, as DNA: TGCAGTGCACGGGACTTTTACGAGCAGTACTTC. It encodes CSARDFYEQYF.

This clone appeared once. The chain employs TRBV5-4 and TRBJ2-1; TRBD2 matches 8 bases. This CDR3 is 14 amino acids long. Germline loops: CDR1 SGHNT, CDR2 YYREEE (reference sequence). The ends lost 4 bases at V and 10 bases at J; junction bases unmatched: 10. CDR3 sequence: CASSIGGVAGEQFF. CDR3 coding DNA: TGTGCCAGCAGCATTGGCGGGGTAGCGGGGGAGCAGTTCTTC.

The chain uses TRBV19 and TRBJ2-7, with 12 bases fitting TRBD1. CDR1 and CDR2 (germline): LNHDA, SQIVND (reference sequence). Unmatched junction bases numbered 13, after V lost 3 bases and J lost 4 bases. This CDR3 is 18 amino acids long. The CDR3, as DNA: TGTGCCAGTAGTATTGGTGGTTTGGGACAGGGGGCGGTGTACGAGCAGTACTTC. Protein sequence: CASSIGGLGQGAVYEQYF. Looking up the rest from reference TRBV19 and TRBJ2-7 gives the full variable domain: DGGITQSPKYLFRKEGQNVTLSCEQNLNHDAMYWYRQDPGQGLRLIYYSQIVNDFQKGDIAEGYSVSREKKESFPLTVTSAQKNPTAFYLCASSIGGLGQGAVYEQYFGPGTRLTVT.

The V and J genes are TRBV19 and TRBJ2-1, with 12 bases aligning to TRBD2. The CDR3 totals 15 residues. V was pared by 5 bases and J by 3 bases, with 2 bases of the junction left unmatched. CDR1 is LNHDA, CDR2 SQIVND, per germline (reference sequence). The CDR3 spells CASSLAGGVYNEQFF. DNA of the CDR3: TGTGCCAGTAGTCTAGCGGGGGGGGTCTACAATGAGCAGTTCTTC.

The chain links TRBV29-1 to TRBJ2-7; 12 bases match TRBD1. Germline V gene sequence: CDR1 SQVTM, CDR2 ANQGSEA. V was pared by 7 bases and J by 6 bases, with 7 bases of the junction left unmatched. This CDR3 has 13 amino acids. CDR3 sequence: CSAGTGGSGEQYF. The CDR3 coding sequence is TGCAGCGCAGGGACAGGGGGCTCGGGCGAGCAGTACTTC.

This chain connects TRBV28 to TRBJ1-5; perhaps TRBD1 as D (6 bases). This CDR3 region has 13 residues. Germline values: CDR1 MDHEN, CDR2 SYDVKM. The V gene lost 5 bases and the J gene lost 9 bases, with 14 bases spanning the gap. CDR3 coding DNA: TGTGCCAGCAGTCCCCCAGGGGACCGGCCCCAGCATTTT. Translation: CASSPPGDRPQHF.

The chain is built from TRBV18 and TRBJ2-3; 12 bases line up with TRBD1. The V and J ends lost 0 bases and 8 bases, in that order; junction bases with no gene match: 6. This CDR3 is 16 amino acids long. Germline values: CDR1 KGHSH, CDR2 LQKENI. The CDR3 DNA reads TGTGCCAGCTCACCACCGGGACAGGGGGCGGAAGGTACGCAGTATTTT. Residues: CASSPPGQGAEGTQYF.

The V gene is TRBV11-2, the J gene TRBJ2-7, with 11 bases fitting TRBD1. Unmatched junction bases numbered 9, after V lost 4 bases and J lost 7 bases. Germline V lookup: CDR1 SGHAT, CDR2 FQNNGV. The CDR3 sequence is 15 residues long. CDR3 amino acids: CASSSRTGGPGEQYF. The CDR3 nucleotides are TGTGCCAGCAGCTCCCGGACAGGGGGCCCAGGGGAGCAGTACTTC.

The chain employs TRBV28 and TRBJ1-2, with TRBD1 as a possible D gene (6 bases). V was cut by 1 base and J by 2 bases, with 11 bases left in between. The CDR3 extends over 15 amino acids. Per the germline V gene, CDR1 is MDHEN and CDR2 is SYDVKM. CDR3 DNA: TGTGCCAGCAGTTTATTTACAGGGCAGAACTATGGCTACACCTTC. It is translated as CASSLFTGQNYGYTF.

The chain couples TRBV7-9 to TRBJ2-7, with D uncertain. The CDR3 has 14 amino acids. Germline loops: CDR1 SEHNR, CDR2 FQNEAQ (reference sequence). The V end was cut by 0 bases, the J end by 4 bases, with 10 bases between. CDR3: CASSLAPEAYEQYF. In DNA form, the CDR3 reads TGTGCCAGCAGCTTAGCCCCAGAGGCGTACGAGCAGTACTTC.

The J gene is TRBJ2-3, the V gene TRBV30; TRBD2 agrees at 8 bases. The CDR3 is made up of 13 amino acids. V gave up 4 bases and J gave up 4 bases; unmatched junction bases: 4. CDR1 and CDR2 (germline): GTSNPN, SVGIG (reference sequence). CDR3 bases: TGTGCCTGGAACCGGGGGGGCCCAGATACGCAGTATTTT. This sequence encodes CAWNRGGPDTQYF.

V gene TRBV27 combines with J gene TRBJ1-1; weak D call: TRBD1 (6 bases). Germline V CDR1 and CDR2: MNHEY, SMNVEV (reference sequence). There are 15 residues in the CDR3. V shed 8 bases and J shed 0 bases, with 16 bases lying between them. The CDR3 loop is CASRINGGMNTEAFF. In DNA form, the CDR3 reads TGTGCCAGCCGAATTAACGGGGGCATGAACACTGAAGCTTTCTTT.